These 14 T cell receptor beta chains share one sample of origin, sequenced in a study of tissue T cells after allogeneic stem cell transplantation. Assay used: immunoSEQ multiplex PCR; TCRdb lists only in-frame clones, some missing. Among roughly 9,900 clones listed, 60% were seen once. This specimen was tissue from the jejunum, taken at autopsy. The origin of the receptors is a woman between 18 and 55 years old with breast cancer.

The chain combines TRBV7-2 with TRBJ1-1; 7 bases align to TRBD1. The CDR3 extends over 15 amino acids. Germline V gene lookup returns CDR1 SGHTA and CDR2 FQGNSA. J lost 5 bases, V lost 2 bases, and 8 bases had no gene match. CDR3 amino acids: CASSLHKGAETEAFF. The CDR3 coding sequence is TGTGCCAGCAGCTTACACAAGGGGGCTGAGACTGAAGCTTTCTTT.

Regarding this clone: The identical CDR3 is also encoded by other nucleotide sequences in the sample. The rearrangement joins TRBV30 to TRBJ1-5; no reliable D call. Germline CDR1 and CDR2: GTSNPN and SVGIG (reference sequence). The V and J ends lost 0 bases and 2 bases respectively, with 5 bases between them. This CDR3 is 13 amino acids long. CDR3 bases: TGTGCCTGGAGTGTAAGGGGCAATCAGCCCCAGCATTTT. Encoded protein: CAWSVRGNQPQHF.

By its share, this clone is medium-sized. The chain joins TRBV9 to TRBJ1-4; the D is unclear. This CDR3 comprises 14 residues. In germline, CDR1 is SGDLS, CDR2 YYNGEE. Between the trimmed V and J ends, which lost 3 bases and 6 bases, there was a span of 12 bases. CDR3: CASSAHAEDEKLFF. The CDR3 DNA follows: TGTGCCAGCAGCGCTCACGCGGAGGATGAAAAACTGTTTTTT.

The chain joins TRBV9 to TRBJ2-2, with 11 bases fitting TRBD1. This CDR3 has 15 amino acids. Germline V gives CDR1 SGDLS, CDR2 YYNGEE. The J segment lost 7 bases and the V segment lost 3 bases, leaving 5 bases of the junction unmatched. For the CDR3, the DNA is TGTGCCAGCAGCGGGACAGGGGGCGCAGACGGGGAGCTGTTTTTT. Its protein product is CASSGTGGADGELFF.

The V call is TRBV27, the J call TRBJ2-1; D remains unclear. CDR3 length equals 11 residues. Trimming left V 3 bases short and J 8 bases short, with 5 bases between. Looked up from germline, CDR1 is MNHEY and CDR2 is SMNVEV (reference sequence). The CDR3 region is CASSFGYEQFF. The DNA for the CDR3 is TGTGCCAGCAGTTTCGGGTATGAGCAGTTCTTC.

V gene TRBV6-6 combines with J gene TRBJ1-4; 10 bases line up with TRBD1. Trimming took 6 bases from V and 8 from J; bases not matched to a gene: 6. The CDR3 is 14 amino acids. Germline CDR1 is MNHNY and CDR2 is SVGAGI (reference sequence). CDR3 bases: TGTGCCAGCAGCCTAGGACAGGGGGGCGAAAAACTGTTTTTT. Translation gives CASSLGQGGEKLFF.

The rearrangement joins TRBV7-2 to TRBJ1-3; D unclear. V gave up 6 bases and J gave up 4 bases, with 13 bases separating them. This CDR3 comprises 14 residues. The germline V gene encodes CDR1 SGHTA and CDR2 FQGNSA. The CDR3 DNA is TGTGCCAGCAGTTCGGACCCTTCGGGAAACACCATATATTTT. Protein: CASSSDPSGNTIYF.

V is TRBV5-1 and J is TRBJ2-7, with 9 bases lining up with TRBD2. Germline V gene data show CDR1 as SGHRS and CDR2 as YFSETQ. CDR3 length: 16 residues. Trimming at V came to 0 bases and at J to 1 base, leaving 5 bases not matched to a gene. This CDR3 is CASSLVGGGASYEQYF. CDR3 DNA: TGCGCCAGCAGCTTGGTCGGCGGGGGGGCGTCCTACGAGCAGTACTTC.

This clone has more than one count but fewer than ten. V is TRBV5-6 and J is TRBJ2-7, with TRBD1 identical over 7 bases. CDR1 SGHDT and CDR2 YYEEEE come from the germline V gene. The CDR3 covers 14 residues. Germline trimming cut 4 bases from V and 0 bases from J; bases unmatched to any gene: 4. The CDR3 loop reads CASSGWDSSYEQYF. The CDR3 DNA reads as TGTGCCAGCAGCGGATGGGACAGCTCCTACGAGCAGTACTTC.

This clone is labeled medium-sized (0.01 to 0.1%). This specimen includes other DNA sequences encoding the same CDR3. V and J are TRBV11-1 and TRBJ1-5; D remains unclear. With 3 bases removed from V and 3 bases from J, the gap between germline ends came to 6 bases. This CDR3 spans 13 amino acids. Germline CDR1 is SGHAT and CDR2 is FQDESV (reference sequence). This CDR3 reads CASSFNVNQPQHF. DNA of the CDR3: TGTGCCAGCAGCTTTAATGTCAATCAGCCCCAGCATTTT.

The chain uses TRBV27 and TRBJ1-1; no definite D call. This CDR3 is 13 amino acids long. Germline CDR1 is MNHEY and CDR2 is SMNVEV (reference sequence). V shed 6 bases and J shed 3 bases, with 11 bases lying between them. CDR3 residues: CASSQSRDTEAFF. The CDR3 DNA reads as TGTGCCAGCAGCCAGTCACGGGACACTGAAGCTTTCTTT.

This clone is judged medium-sized. The V and J genes are TRBV5-5 and TRBJ2-5; TRBD2 aligns across 9 bases. The CDR3 covers 16 residues. V shed 4 bases, J shed 4 bases, and the junction held 11 bases outside the gene matches. Germline V lookup: CDR1 SGHKS, CDR2 YYEKEE (reference sequence). As DNA, the CDR3 is TGTGCCAGCAGCCGCCCGGTAGCGGGAGACGGAGAGACCCAGTACTTC. It encodes CASSRPVAGDGETQYF.

This clone was observed a handful of times. The chain combines TRBV9 with TRBJ2-1; TRBD1 agrees at 12 bases. The V and J ends lost 0 bases and 9 bases, in that order; junction bases with no gene match: 4. From germline, CDR1 is SGDLS and CDR2 YYNGEE. The CDR3 has 15 amino acids. CDR3 DNA: TGTGCCAGCAGCGTAGAAGGGACAGGGGGCGGTGAGCAGTTCTTC. Its translation is CASSVEGTGGGEQFF.

V usage is TRBV30 and J usage is TRBJ1-4; possible D gene TRBD1, 5 bases. CDR3 length: 15 residues. Germline CDR1 is GTSNPN and CDR2 is SVGIG (reference sequence). Trimming pared 3 bases from V and 3 bases from J, leaving 14 bases between. The CDR3 DNA sequence: TGTGCCTGGAGCCGTGATCTGGGACCTAATGAAAAACTGTTTTTT. This sequence encodes CAWSRDLGPNEKLFF.